The 20 T cell receptor beta chains presented below share a single source sample, sequenced in a study of blood T cell repertoires in COVID-19 (dated by TCRdb to between 2020 and 2021). Preparation of the library involved the immunoSEQ multiplex PCR assay. The source is immuneACCESS, and TCRdb retained only in-frame sequences with V and J called. Part of the clones is not carried over; for the studies checked, unresolved V genes explain less than half of this, and the remainder is unexplained. The sample table records 150,000 to 200,000 clones; roughly 86% of these occur just once. About 26% of the sample is held by the ten biggest clonotypes. Sequenced input: PBMCs or T cells enriched from blood (not recorded which). The origin of the receptors is a woman in her 40s in a cohort exposed to, infected with or recovered from COVID-19 (not recorded which).

Here the CDR3 reads CASSIVSGSTDTQYF. The CDR3 DNA follows: TGTGCCAGTAGTATCGTTAGCGGGAGCACAGATACGCAGTATTTT. The chain carries TRBV19 and TRBJ2-3; 7 nucleotides line up with TRBD2. CDR1 LNHDA and CDR2 SQIVND come from the germline V gene (reference sequence). This CDR3 comprises 15 residues. The V gene end was trimmed by 3 bases and the J gene end by 0 bases; junction bases not matched to a gene: 3. The whole variable domain, filled in from reference TRBV19 and TRBJ2-3, reads DGGITQSPKYLFRKEGQNVTLSCEQNLNHDAMYWYRQDPGQGLRLIYYSQIVNDFQKGDIAEGYSVSREKKESFPLTVTSAQKNPTAFYLCASSIVSGSTDTQYFGPGTRLTVL.

In regard to this clone: The sample contains more than one DNA sequence encoding this CDR3. The chain is built from TRBV5-6 and TRBJ2-3, with 8 bases matching TRBD2. This CDR3 comprises 15 residues. Germline V gene lookup returns CDR1 SGHDT and CDR2 YYEEEE. V lost 4 bases to trimming and J lost 1 base; unmatched junction nucleotides: 5. The CDR3 DNA follows: TGTGCCAGCAGCCCAGGGACTAGTGGCACAGATACGCAGTATTTT. It encodes CASSPGTSGTDTQYF.

A few counts support this clone. The chain is built from TRBV19 and TRBJ2-7; the D gene is possibly TRBD1 (6 bases). Germline V gives CDR1 LNHDA, CDR2 SQIVND (reference sequence). The length of the CDR3 is 17 residues. V was pared by 4 bases and J by 0 bases, with 19 bases between. DNA for the CDR3: TGTGCCAGTAGTACTTCGGGACACTTCTACCCCTCCTACGAGCAGTACTTC. This sequence encodes CASSTSGHFYPSYEQYF.

The CDR3 DNA follows: TGTGCCAGCAGCATAACCTTTGGGGCCATATACGAGCAGTACTTC. Amino acids: CASSITFGAIYEQYF. The chain recombines TRBV27 with TRBJ2-7; a possible D gene is TRBD1 (5 bases). Germline V lookup: CDR1 MNHEY, CDR2 SMNVEV (reference sequence). The CDR3 contains 15 residues. Trimming pared 6 bases from V and 4 bases from J, leaving 19 bases between.

Turning to this clone: The sample has other DNA sequences that encode this CDR3 too. V gene TRBV11-2 combines with J gene TRBJ1-1; D perhaps matches TRBD1 (5 bases). CDR3 size: 14 residues. Germline-derived CDR1 and CDR2 are SGHAT and FQNNGV. V was trimmed by 2 bases and J by 2 bases, leaving 9 bases between them. DNA for the CDR3: TGTGCCAGCAGCTTATCGGGGGGTAACACTGAAGCTTTCTTT. Translated: CASSLSGGNTEAFF.

The V call is TRBV10-1, the J call TRBJ1-5; tentatively, D is TRBD1 (6 bases). The CDR3 runs to 14 residues. V was shortened by 7 bases and J by 2 bases, with 12 bases between the two germline ends. Germline V CDR1 and CDR2: WNHNN, SYGVQD (reference sequence). CDR3 in amino acids: CASNLHRGNQPQHF. CDR3 bases: TGCGCCAGCAACCTACACAGGGGCAATCAGCCCCAGCATTTT.

Turning to this clone: With a much larger clone just one base away, this may be a read error. Additional DNA sequences in this sample encode the identical CDR3. This chain uses TRBV5-6 with TRBJ1-4, with a tentative D call TRBD1 (6 bases). Trimming removed 0 bases at V and 8 bases at J, with 8 bases between. The CDR3 has 13 residues. The germline CDR1 and CDR2 sequences are SGHDT and YYEEEE. CDR3 region: CASSLVQGEKLFF. CDR3 DNA: TGTGCCAGCAGCTTGGTTCAGGGGGAAAAACTGTTTTTT. Full variable domain (rest looked up from reference TRBV5-6 and TRBJ1-4): DAGVTQSPTHLIKTRGQQVTLRCSPKSGHDTVSWYQQALGQGPQFIFQYYEEEERQRGNFPDRFSGHQFPNYSSELNVNALLLGDSALYLCASSLVQGEKLFFGSGTQLSVL.

The chain is built from TRBV2 and TRBJ2-2; perhaps TRBD2 as D (5 bases). The CDR3 is 14 residues long. V lost 7 bases to trimming and J lost 8 bases, with 17 bases between them. Germline assignment: CDR1 SNHLY and CDR2 FYNNEI. DNA of the CDR3: TGTGCCAGCAAACGTCCGGGAAGTGAGGGGGAGCTGTTTTTT. Translating it yields CASKRPGSEGELFF.

The chain carries TRBV30 and TRBJ2-7; tentative D call: TRBD2 (7 bases). Trimming took off 0 bases at V and 6 bases at J, with 18 bases between the two ends. This CDR3 spans 15 amino acids. Germline V lookup: CDR1 GTSNPN, CDR2 SVGIG (reference sequence). The DNA for the CDR3 is TGTGCCTGGAGTGTAAGGTGGGAGGCGGGGGCCGAGCAGTACTTC. Residues: CAWSVRWEAGAEQYF.

The rearrangement uses TRBV4-2 and TRBJ2-2, with unresolved D. Trimming shortened V by 3 bases and J by 0 bases, and 8 bases separated the two germline ends. The CDR3 totals 15 residues. Germline CDR1 reads LGHNA; CDR2 reads YNFKEQ. CDR3 region: CASSHGAANTGELFF. The CDR3 coding sequence is TGTGCCAGCAGCCATGGCGCGGCGAACACCGGGGAGCTGTTTTTT.

A few counts support this clone. The rearrangement links TRBV12-3 or TRBV12-4 to TRBJ1-1, with 7 bases that match TRBD1. The CDR3 is made up of 13 amino acids. V trimming: 7 bases; J trimming: 7 bases; junction bases outside the gene matches: 9. CDR3 DNA sequence: TGTGCCAGCAATTTTGGGACAGCCGTTGAAGCTTTCTTT. As protein: CASNFGTAVEAFF.

The chain carries TRBV5-8 and TRBJ2-7; 8 bases align to TRBD1. The CDR3 has 13 amino acids. From germline, CDR1 is SGHTS and CDR2 YDEGEE. Trimming cost V 4 bases and J 6 bases; bases outside gene matches: 6. The CDR3 region is CASSPDRGIEQYF. Here the CDR3 DNA reads TGTGCCAGCAGCCCCGACAGGGGAATCGAGCAGTACTTC.

To note about this clone: This same CDR3 is encoded by further DNA sequences in the sample. The V and J genes are TRBV28 and TRBJ2-7, with TRBD1 matching over 8 bases. This CDR3 has 14 amino acids. Germline values: CDR1 MDHEN, CDR2 SYDVKM. Trimming at V came to 4 bases and at J to 3 bases, leaving 5 bases not matched to a gene. Here the CDR3 reads CASSYPGTGYEQYF. The DNA of the CDR3 is TGTGCCAGCAGTTATCCCGGGACAGGCTACGAGCAGTACTTC.

This chain links TRBV5-1 with TRBJ1-2, with TRBD1 identical over 9 bases. The trim removed 4 bases at V and 7 bases at J, leaving 14 bases unmatched. Germline loops: CDR1 SGHRS, CDR2 YFSETQ. CDR3 size: 16 residues. CDR3 nucleotides: TGCGCCAGCAGCCTCAGGGGACAGGGAGAGCTTATTGGCTACACCTTC. Translating gives CASSLRGQGELIGYTF.

The chain joins TRBV7-9 to TRBJ1-2; no clear D gene. The germline V gene has CDR1 SEHNR and CDR2 FQNEAQ (reference sequence). CDR3 length equals 12 residues. V was cut by 9 bases and J by 0 bases, with 8 bases left in between. The CDR3 coding sequence is TGTGCCAGTGGGCCGCCTAACTATGGCTACACCTTC. It encodes CASGPPNYGYTF.

The chain recombines TRBV5-1 with TRBJ1-4; 7 nucleotides align to TRBD1. Trimming took 5 bases from V and 7 from J; bases not matched to a gene: 11. From germline, CDR1 is SGHRS and CDR2 YFSETQ. CDR3 length: 15 amino acids. The DNA for the CDR3 is TGCGCCAGCAGGGATACAGGGGAAGGCGGTGAAAAACTGTTTTTT. Its translation is CASRDTGEGGEKLFF.

The chain couples TRBV7-6 to TRBJ2-1; 8 bases line up with TRBD2. The V and J ends lost 1 base and 8 bases, in that order; junction bases with no gene match: 10. The CDR3 is made up of 16 amino acids. Germline V gives CDR1 SGHVS, CDR2 FNYEAQ. The CDR3 protein is CASSLEVGLAFHEQFF. In DNA, the CDR3 is TGTGCCAGCAGCTTAGAAGTAGGACTAGCCTTTCATGAGCAGTTCTTC.

This clone has a handful of counts. V and J are TRBV6-5 and TRBJ2-7, with 9 bases aligning to TRBD1. Germline CDR1 and CDR2: MNHEY and SVGAGI. The ends lost 6 bases at V and 5 bases at J; junction bases unmatched: 8. The CDR3 extends over 14 amino acids. The CDR3 loop reads CASRQPGQGNEQYF. As DNA, the CDR3 is TGTGCCAGCAGGCAACCGGGACAGGGTAACGAGCAGTACTTC.

The chain carries TRBV7-9 and TRBJ2-1, with unresolved D. The CDR3 sequence is 12 residues long. Germline CDR1 is SEHNR and CDR2 is FQNEAQ (reference sequence). V was shortened by 5 bases and J by 5 bases, with 7 bases between the two germline ends. The DNA for the CDR3 is TGTGCCAGCAGCCCTCCTGACAATGAGCAGTTCTTC. Translating gives CASSPPDNEQFF.

The V gene is TRBV7-8, the J gene TRBJ1-1, with D unresolved. V lost 3 bases to trimming and J lost 5 bases, with 7 bases between them. Germline values: CDR1 SGHVS, CDR2 FQNEAQ. The CDR3 contains 12 residues. CDR3 sequence reads: CASSLRWTEAFF. DNA of the CDR3: TGTGCCAGCAGCTTGAGGTGGACTGAAGCTTTCTTT.